The 27 T cell receptor beta chains given below trace back to one sample, sequenced in a study of Ad26.COV2.S vaccination and SARS-CoV-2 variants. Sequencing was performed with immunoSEQ multiplex PCR; in TCRdb, only in-frame clones are kept and a portion is missing. The sample holds about 440,000 clones, 87% seen once. The sample's treatment: some 20 received Ad26.COV2.S at low or high dose, single or two shots; a few received placebo; per-sample allocation not given. All samples were drawn on day 63, counting from the first vaccine or placebo injection. The source material was peripheral blood, sampled in a trial of Ad26.COV2.S vaccine versus placebo. The receptors here all came from a person aged 18-65 years who received the Ad26.COV2.S COVID-19 vaccine or a placebo.

This rearrangement joins TRBV7-3 to TRBJ2-2; D possibly uses TRBD1 or TRBD2 (5 bases each). There are 16 residues in the CDR3. Trimming removed 3 bases from V and 6 bases from J, with 17 bases in between. CDR1 and CDR2 from the germline V gene are SGHTA and FQGTGA. The CDR3 loop reads CASSFKGPSFPGELFF. CDR3 nucleotides: TGTGCCAGCAGCTTCAAGGGACCTAGTTTCCCCGGGGAGCTGTTTTTT.

The rearrangement uses TRBV9 and TRBJ1-4; 7 bases align to TRBD1. Losses at the gene ends were 0 bases for V and 2 bases for J; bases not matched to a gene: 4. The CDR3 spans 16 residues. Per germline, CDR1 SGDLS and CDR2 YYNGEE. CDR3 sequence (DNA): TGTGCCAGCAGCGTAGCACAGGGGAGGACTAATGAAAAACTGTTTTTT. Its translation: CASSVAQGRTNEKLFF.

The chain's CDR3 is CASTPVVGMGTEAFF. The CDR3 bases are TGTGCCAGCACCCCGGTCGTGGGAATGGGAACTGAAGCTTTCTTT. The V and J genes are TRBV27 and TRBJ1-1, with no clear D. V gave up 7 bases and J gave up 5 bases, with 20 bases separating them. The CDR3 is 15 amino acids. CDR1 and CDR2 (germline): MNHEY, SMNVEV (reference sequence).

The J gene is TRBJ2-3, the V gene TRBV7-2; D is uncertain. The ends were cut back, 5 bases at V and 4 bases at J, with 13 bases in the middle. The CDR3 loop spans 14 amino acids. Germline lookup yields CDR1 SGHTA and CDR2 FQGNSA. Written as DNA, the CDR3 is TGTGCCAGCAGCCCAGGACGGTTATCAGATACGCAGTATTTT. It codes for CASSPGRLSDTQYF.

This chain joins TRBV9 and TRBJ1-1, with a tentative D call TRBD1 (6 bases). CDR1 and CDR2 (germline): SGDLS, YYNGEE. Trimming removed 5 bases at V and 1 base at J, with 12 bases between. This CDR3 is 14 amino acids long. The CDR3 reads CASSLGGANTEAFF. The CDR3 DNA sequence: TGTGCCAGCAGTCTAGGGGGGGCGAACACTGAAGCTTTCTTT.

The CDR3 sequence is CASSSLALIETQYF. The CDR3 DNA is TGTGCCAGCAGTTCCCTAGCCCTGATAGAGACCCAGTACTTC. This sequence joins TRBV27 and TRBJ2-5, with D perhaps matching TRBD2 (5 bases). Per germline, CDR1 MNHEY and CDR2 SMNVEV (reference sequence). This CDR3 is built from 14 residues. V was shortened by 4 bases and J by 4 bases, with 13 bases between the two germline ends.

This clone was seen a few times. The chain is built from TRBV27 and TRBJ2-5, with 13 bases fitting TRBD2. Germline V gene lookup returns CDR1 MNHEY and CDR2 SMNVEV (reference sequence). The length of the CDR3 is 16 residues. V gave up 8 bases and J gave up 0 bases; unmatched junction bases: 6. The CDR3 coding sequence is TGTGCCAGCGCTACCGGGACTAGCGGGAACCAAGAGACCCAGTACTTC. Protein product: CASATGTSGNQETQYF.

The chain couples TRBV24-1 to TRBJ2-5; 7 bases fit TRBD1. In germline, CDR1 is KGHDR, CDR2 SFDVKD. This CDR3 is 17 amino acids long. The V and J ends lost 0 bases and 4 bases, in that order; junction bases with no gene match: 10. The CDR3 reads CATSDLRGRDRRETQYF. The CDR3 bases are TGTGCCACCAGTGATTTGCGCGGTAGGGACAGAAGAGAGACCCAGTACTTC.

This clone was seen once. CDR3 sequence reads: CASSPQPSVAYNEQFF. CDR3 sequence (DNA): TGTGCCAGCTCACCACAACCTTCGGTAGCCTACAATGAGCAGTTCTTC. This chain joins TRBV18 and TRBJ2-1; D remains ambiguous. CDR3 length: 16 residues. CDR1 is KGHSH, CDR2 LQKENI, per germline. V gave up 1 base and J gave up 2 bases, with 12 bases separating them.

The J gene is TRBJ2-1, the V gene TRBV24-1; D may match TRBD1 or TRBD2 (5 bases each). CDR1 and CDR2 from the germline V gene are KGHDR and SFDVKD. This CDR3 comprises 13 residues. CDR3 loop: CASSGQFYNEQFF. CDR3 nucleotides: TGTGCTTCATCGGGGCAGTTCTACAATGAGCAGTTCTTC.

The V call is TRBV9, the J call TRBJ1-3, with a tentative D call TRBD1 (5 bases). CDR3 length equals 14 residues. Germline V gene lookup returns CDR1 SGDLS and CDR2 YYNGEE. V was shortened by 0 bases and J by 3 bases, with 7 bases between the two germline ends. The CDR3 nucleotides read TGTGCCAGCAGCGTAGGTCAGGGTGGAAACACCATATATTTT. This sequence encodes CASSVGQGGNTIYF. Based on the CDR3 plus reference TRBV9 and TRBJ1-3, the full variable domain is DSGVTQTPKHLITATGQRVTLRCSPRSGDLSVYWYQQSLDQGLQFLIQYYNGEERAKGNILERFSAQQFPDLHSELNLSSLELGDSALYFCASSVGQGGNTIYFGEGSWLTVV.

The chain joins TRBV6-5 to TRBJ1-2; no clear D gene. Looked up from germline, CDR1 is MNHEY and CDR2 is SVGAGI. The CDR3 spans 12 residues. V was shortened by 10 bases and J by 0 bases, with 9 bases between the two germline ends. The chain's CDR3 is CAIVDSNYGYTF. The CDR3 DNA follows: TGTGCCATAGTGGATTCTAACTATGGCTACACCTTC.

The chain couples TRBV3-1 (or the pseudogene TRBV3-2) to TRBJ1-2; unclear D gene. The V gene's germline CDR1 is LGHDT and CDR2 YNNKEL (reference sequence). V was trimmed by 5 bases and J by 7 bases, leaving 26 bases between them. The CDR3 is made up of 17 amino acids. As DNA, the CDR3 is TGTGCCAGCAGCAAATACTCTCCAGAAACCCAAGCACGTGGCTACACCTTC. Amino acids: CASSKYSPETQARGYTF.

The V call is TRBV4-2, the J call TRBJ1-2; D remains unclear. This CDR3 is built from 14 residues. V lost 0 bases to trimming and J lost 4 bases, with 9 bases between them. Looked up from germline, CDR1 is LGHNA and CDR2 is YNFKEQ. Here the CDR3 reads CASSQDLNIYGYTF. The CDR3 DNA is TGTGCCAGCAGCCAAGATTTAAACATCTATGGCTACACCTTC.

CDR3 coding DNA: TGTGCCAGCAGCGCAACATGGTGGAGCACTGAAGCTTTCTTT. Its protein product is CASSATWWSTEAFF. The V gene is TRBV9, the J gene TRBJ1-1; D is uncertain. Germline CDR1 and CDR2: SGDLS and YYNGEE. CDR3 length: 14 amino acids. Trimming cost V 3 bases and J 4 bases, with 13 bases left between them.

V usage is TRBV28 and J usage is TRBJ2-2; no clear D. CDR3 size: 13 residues. Trimming pared 6 bases from V and 1 base from J, leaving 6 bases between. Germline lookup yields CDR1 MDHEN and CDR2 SYDVKM. CDR3: CASRDGNTGELFF. The CDR3 coding sequence is TGTGCCAGCAGGGACGGGAACACCGGGGAGCTGTTTTTT.

CDR3: CASSEAPGQLGKQYF. The CDR3 region has the DNA TGTGCCAGCAGTGAAGCGCCGGGACAGCTGGGAAAGCAGTACTTC. The chain is built from TRBV2 and TRBJ2-7; 7 bases are a match to TRBD1. The germline V gene encodes CDR1 SNHLY and CDR2 FYNNEI. The CDR3 totals 15 residues. Trimming removed 0 bases from V and 8 bases from J; junction bases left unmatched: 10.

Only a few counts were recorded for this clone. Written as DNA, the CDR3 is TGCAGTGCTAGTCTAGATAGGAACACAGATACGCAGTATTTT. Residues: CSASLDRNTDTQYF. V usage is TRBV20-1 and J usage is TRBJ2-3; D ambiguous. Germline V gene sequence: CDR1 DFQATT, CDR2 SNEGSKA (reference sequence). This CDR3 region has 14 residues. V was pared by 3 bases and J by 2 bases, with 12 bases between.

The chain is built from TRBV6-5 and TRBJ1-2; tentatively, D is TRBD1 (5 bases). With 3 bases removed from V and 2 bases from J, the gap between germline ends came to 13 bases. CDR1 and CDR2 from the germline V gene are MNHEY and SVGAGI. This CDR3 is 15 amino acids long. The CDR3 here is CASSYRGGWNYGYTF. The CDR3 DNA follows: TGTGCCAGCAGTTATCGGGGGGGTTGGAACTATGGCTACACCTTC.

With respect to this clone: Other DNA sequences in the same sample also yield this CDR3. The genes are TRBV20-1 and TRBJ2-5; D gene uncertain. This CDR3 has 10 amino acids. Germline V gene sequence: CDR1 DFQATT, CDR2 SNEGSKA (reference sequence). The ends were cut back, 3 bases at V and 3 bases at J, with 2 bases in the middle. The CDR3 loop is CSASKETQYF. The CDR3 DNA sequence: TGCAGTGCTAGTAAAGAGACCCAGTACTTC.

The chain couples TRBV5-1 to TRBJ1-2, with D unresolved. The germline gives CDR1 SGHRS, CDR2 YFSETQ. V was cut by 2 bases and J by 0 bases, with 5 bases left in between. This CDR3 region has 13 residues. The CDR3 region has the DNA TGCGCCAGCAGCTTCCAGTCTAACTATGGCTACACCTTC. Amino acid sequence: CASSFQSNYGYTF. Full variable domain (outside the CDR3, taken from reference TRBV5-1 and TRBJ1-2): KAGVTQTPRYLIKTRGQQVTLSCSPISGHRSVSWYQQTPGQGLQFLFEYFSETQRNKGNFPGRFSGRQFSNSRSEMNVSTLELGDSALYLCASSFQSNYGYTFGSGTRLTVV.

This chain connects TRBV30 to TRBJ1-5; 8 bases agree with TRBD1. The J segment lost 3 bases and the V segment lost 2 bases, leaving 9 bases of the junction unmatched. CDR1 GTSNPN and CDR2 SVGIG come from the germline V gene (reference sequence). The CDR3 covers 16 residues. CDR3 nucleotide sequence: TGTGCCTGGAGTTCCAGGGGGCGCGGAGACAATCAGCCCCAGCATTTT. Protein sequence: CAWSSRGRGDNQPQHF.

The CDR3 sequence: CATSDLVTGGPSKGRYEQFF. CDR3 DNA: TGTGCCACCAGTGATTTGGTCACTGGCGGACCCTCCAAGGGGCGTTATGAGCAGTTCTTC. V usage is TRBV24-1 and J usage is TRBJ2-1, with D tentatively TRBD1 (5 bases). V was shortened by 0 bases and J by 8 bases, with 28 bases between the two germline ends. The CDR3 extends over 20 amino acids. Germline CDR1 reads KGHDR; CDR2 reads SFDVKD.

Note on this clone: The identical CDR3 is also encoded by other nucleotide sequences in the sample. This sequence joins TRBV30 and TRBJ1-4; TRBD1 agrees at 7 bases. CDR1 GTSNPN and CDR2 SVGIG come from the germline V gene (reference sequence). The CDR3 loop spans 15 amino acids. The junction had 9 bases not matched to a gene; V was cut back by 4 bases and J by 4 bases. This CDR3 reads CAWTLGDRDNEKLFF. In DNA form, the CDR3 reads TGTGCCTGGACCCTCGGAGACAGGGATAATGAAAAACTGTTTTTT.

This clone appeared a single time. The chain couples TRBV6-4 to TRBJ2-5; D might be TRBD1 or TRBD2, each matching 5 bases. CDR3 size: 14 residues. In germline, CDR1 is MRHNA, CDR2 SNTAGT. The germline V and J ends were trimmed by 10 bases and 1 base, with 16 bases remaining between them. DNA for the CDR3: TGTGCCAACGACCGGGACGCAATCCAAGAGACCCAGTACTTC. It is translated as CANDRDAIQETQYF.

The J gene is TRBJ2-1, the V gene TRBV7-9; maybe TRBD2 (5 bases). Trimming cost V 3 bases and J 10 bases, with 10 bases left between them. CDR3 size: 12 residues. CDR1 and CDR2 from the germline V gene are SEHNR and FQNEAQ (reference sequence). The CDR3 DNA reads as TGTGCCAGCAGCTTGAAGCGGTGGGAGCAGTTCTTC. It translates to CASSLKRWEQFF.

The genes are TRBV5-1 and TRBJ2-1; TRBD2 matches 15 bases. The V gene's germline CDR1 is SGHRS and CDR2 YFSETQ. V gave up 4 bases and J gave up 9 bases; unmatched junction bases: 5. The CDR3 is made up of 15 amino acids. The CDR3 reads CASSPRTSGRGEQFF. The DNA for the CDR3 is TGCGCCAGCAGCCCCCGGACTAGCGGGAGGGGTGAGCAGTTCTTC.